This paragraph reports one T cell receptor (beta chain). The sample originates from a study of blood T cell repertoires in COVID-19. Overall study context: COVID-19 samples, acute and convalescent, were from the United States, Italy and Spain. Sample material is recorded as cDNA or gDNA derived from T cells, B-cell-depleted T cells, or PBMCs.

Under the authors' procedure: From reference gene primer amplification, estimates of nucleated cell counts were derived. The table came from immunoSEQ multiplex PCR; TCRdb's copy has only in-frame clones and leaves some out. V and J calls and clone size are copied from that table; D and trimming were computed from the DNA. In the table there are under 350,000 clones, roughly 80% of which are singletons. The V and J ends lost 1 base and 2 bases respectively, with 6 bases between them. Germline V gene data show CDR1 as SGHRS and CDR2 as YFSETQ. There are 13 residues in the CDR3. The chain has TRBV5-1 and TRBJ2-5, with no clear D. Input material: peripheral blood. The origin of this receptor is a woman aged 45-65 years who had recovered from COVID-19. CDR3 residues: CASSLNGQETQYF. The CDR3, as DNA: TGCGCCAGCAGCTTGAACGGGCAAGAGACCCAGTACTTC. Filled out from reference TRBV5-1 and TRBJ2-5, the complete variable domain reads KAGVTQTPRYLIKTRGQQVTLSCSPISGHRSVSWYQQTPGQGLQFLFEYFSETQRNKGNFPGRFSGRQFSNSRSEMNVSTLELGDSALYLCASSLNGQETQYFGPGTRLLVL.